This T cell receptor beta chain is from a study of shared clonotypes between healthy human individuals. Across the study: Donors consisted of a couple of women and three men between 18 and 49.

In the source study's methods: In the immunoSEQ data, sequences were junction-only and lacked quality scores, so filtering differed. Profiled with immunoSEQ multiplex PCR; TCRdb holds only in-frame clones, not every one. That table gives V, J and clone size, and the DNA gave D and trimming. This repertoire shows approximately 740,000 clones, less than 85% found once; its top ten account for approximately 1.8%. Study outcomes and limitations: A reduction in generation probabilities was seen for non-shared clonotypes relative to those shared by all four donors.

With respect to this clone: As yet, its antigen is unknown.

There are 14 residues in the CDR3. Trimming took 6 bases from V and 7 from J; bases not matched to a gene: 5. CDR1 MGHRA and CDR2 YSYEKL come from the germline V gene. The specimen sequenced was memory CD4+ T cells sorted from blood. Subset in this sample: CD45RA-negative fraction. The rearrangement links TRBV4-1 to TRBJ2-1; TRBD2 agrees at 11 bases. This clonotype was obtained from a woman aged 25-40 years in good health. The CDR3 DNA sequence: TGCGCCAGCAGGCGACTAGCGGGAATGAATGAGCAGTTCTTC. Protein: CASRRLAGMNEQFF.